This T cell receptor beta chain derives from a study of blood T cell repertoires in COVID-19. Study details: Samples of COVID-19 (acute and convalescent) were obtained from the United States, Italy and Spain. T cells, B-cell-depleted T cells, or PBMCs provided the cDNA or gDNA that served as material.

In its sample, this clone was seen many times. CDR3 length equals 11 residues. Trimming shortened V by 8 bases and J by 12 bases, and 14 bases separated the two germline ends. Original processing notes: Counts of nucleated cells, estimated from reference gene primer amplification, were obtained. TCRdb's table, derived via immunoSEQ multiplex PCR, lists solely in-frame clones and lacks some. The DNA gave D and trimming, while V, J and clone size come from that table. The data contain approximately 250,000 clones, approximately 89% of them singletons. The sample was peripheral blood. This sequence was found in a middle-aged man with active or convalescent COVID-19. The J gene is TRBJ2-1, the V gene TRBV12-3 or TRBV12-4; D is unclear. The CDR3 loop is CASGPLSPQFF. CDR3 coding DNA: TGTGCCAGCGGCCCCCTTTCGCCGCAGTTCTTC.